These 4 T cell receptor beta chains share one sample of origin, sequenced in a study of OX40 agonist ivuxolimab in advanced cancers. Measured with immunoSEQ multiplex PCR; TCRdb has only the in-frame clones, and not every one. The repertoire holds about 30,000 clones, less than 95% seen once, with roughly 24% in the top ten. The specimen comprised CD4+ or CD8+ T cells sorted from blood, sampled in a trial of the OX40 agonist ivuxolimab. Receptor source: an adult with an advanced solid tumor such as melanoma, head and neck, liver or kidney cancer.

V is TRBV6-1 and J is TRBJ2-3, with 8 positions matching TRBD2. This CDR3 is built from 14 residues. V shed 5 bases, J shed 4 bases, and the junction held 5 bases outside the gene matches. CDR1 is MNHNS and CDR2 is SASEGT in the germline V gene. In DNA, the CDR3 is TGTGCCAGCAGTAGAATAGCGGGATCAGATACGCAGTATTTT. It is translated as CASSRIAGSDTQYF.

The chain uses TRBV14 and TRBJ2-7; D is ambiguous. V shed 1 base and J shed 0 bases, with 1 base lying between them. The length of the CDR3 is 12 residues. From germline, CDR1 is SGHDN and CDR2 FVKESK. The CDR3 nucleotides are TGTGCCAGCAGCCAAGTCTCCTACGAGCAGTACTTC. Amino acid sequence: CASSQVSYEQYF.

The V gene is TRBV7-9, the J gene TRBJ2-1; 12 bases are shared with TRBD2. This CDR3 is 19 amino acids long. J lost 2 bases, V lost 8 bases, and 16 bases had no gene match. Germline CDR1 is SEHNR and CDR2 is FQNEAQ (reference sequence). CDR3 DNA: TGTGCCAGCCACGGTCGAGGGACTAGCGGGCGCCGCGCCTACAATGAGCAGTTCTTC. It specifies CASHGRGTSGRRAYNEQFF.

The CDR3 DNA follows: TGCGCCAGCAGCCACCGGCTAGCGGGAGGAGTAAATGAGCAGTTCTTC. Translated, it gives CASSHRLAGGVNEQFF. The V call is TRBV4-3, the J call TRBJ2-1; TRBD2 matches 11 bases. The germline V gene has CDR1 LGHNA and CDR2 YSLEER. The CDR3 spans 16 residues. V lost 3 bases to trimming and J lost 7 bases; unmatched junction nucleotides: 8.